This T cell receptor (beta chain) was captured by sequencing in a study of shared clonotypes between healthy human individuals. In its sample, this clone was seen once. The CDR3 is 19 amino acids. V trimming: 5 bases; J trimming: 6 bases; junction bases outside the gene matches: 20. Germline assignment: CDR1 GTSNPN and CDR2 SVGIG (reference sequence). It was into CD45RA+ naive and CD45RA-negative memory subsets that the CD4+ cells were split. Profiled with immunoSEQ multiplex PCR; TCRdb holds only in-frame clones, not every one. This sample has about 1.1 million clones, with around 82% found just once.

The gene calls are TRBV30 and TRBJ2-3, with 13 bases that match TRBD2. The source of this sequence is a man aged 18-30 years in good health. Some clones in this sample may be carry-over from other donors' samples. The specimen was memory CD4+ T cells from PBMCs. The subset: CD45RA-negative fraction. The CDR3 nucleotides read TGTGCCTGGTATGTTGTGGGGACTAGCGGGACTCTATGGGGGGATACGCAGTATTTT. Protein: CAWYVVGTSGTLWGDTQYF.